The clone carrying this T cell receptor beta chain was recorded only once. Its antigen is unidentified. The source of the sample is a study of T cells in localized non-small cell lung cancer. Germline V lookup: CDR1 GTSNPN, CDR2 SVGIG (reference sequence). The CDR3 has 12 amino acids. V trimming: 5 bases; J trimming: 1 base; junction bases outside the gene matches: 1. Study-wide findings and caveats: Paired adjacent lung recovered a median approximately 57 of the top 100 tumor clones. Analysis by sequencing included only one tumor region, so heterogeneity remains possible. Uninvolved adjacent lung showed higher T cell clonality than tumor.

Assay used: immunoSEQ multiplex PCR; TCRdb lists only in-frame clones, some missing. The data show about 7,000 clones, 50% seen once. The origin of this receptor is an older female donor with stage I lung adenocarcinoma. The V call is TRBV30, the J call TRBJ1-1; 7 nucleotides line up with TRBD1. Sequenced here: lymph node tissue, sampled before any cancer treatment. The CDR3 coding sequence is TGTGCCTGGGGACAGGAGAACACTGAAGCTTTCTTT. Translating it yields CAWGQENTEAFF. Together with reference TRBV30 and TRBJ1-1, the CDR3 gives the full variable domain: SQTIHQWPATLVQPVGSPLSLECTVEGTSNPNLYWYRQAAGRGLQLLFYSVGIGQISSEVPQNLSASRPQDRQFILSSKKLLLSDSGFYLCAWGQENTEAFFGQGTRLTVV.